A selection of T cell receptor beta chains follows, all from one sample in a study of blood T cell repertoires in COVID-19. Using immunoSEQ multiplex PCR, the repertoire was profiled, and TCRdb retains in-frame clones only, with some absent. The sample yields fewer than 200,000 clones, around 90% seen once. Sequencing was performed on peripheral blood. These receptors were collected from a woman aged 45-60 years with acute or convalescent COVID-19. Each CDR3 is given with its conserved first and last residue. The D gene is left open where the match is weak. The listing skips clone size in some rows; elsewhere it reads once, few, many or a size class.

j_call,v_call,clone_size,d_call,cdr3_nt,cdr3_aa
TRBJ2-2,TRBV11-2,.,TRBD1,TGTGCCAGCAGCTCCGGACAGGTCTGGGCAACCGGGGAGCTGTTTTTT,CASSSGQVWATGELFF
TRBJ2-5,TRBV18,.,.,TGTGCCAGCTCACCACCGGGTAAGGGGAAGGAGACCCAGTACTTC,CASSPPGKGKETQYF
TRBJ2-7,TRBV7-9,.,.,TGTGCCAGCAGCTTGATGGGGGGAACCTACGAGCAGTACTTC,CASSLMGGTYEQYF
TRBJ2-3,TRBV3-1/TRBV3-2,.,.,TGTGCCAGCAGCCCGGGGAGCACAGATACGCAGTATTTT,CASSPGSTDTQYF
TRBJ2-3,TRBV18,.,TRBD2,TGTGCCAGCTCACCTGGCCTAGCGGGAGGAGACACTAGCACAGATACGCAGTATTTT,CASSPGLAGGDTSTDTQYF
TRBJ1-5,TRBV10-2,.,TRBD1,TGCGCCAGCAGTGAGCCGTGGGACAGTTTCAATCAGCCCCAGCATTTT,CASSEPWDSFNQPQHF
TRBJ1-6,TRBV5-1,.,.,TGCGCCAGTAAACAGGGTAATGTGGTGAATTCACCCCTCCACTTT,CASKQGNVVNSPLHF
TRBJ1-1,TRBV7-2,.,.,TGTGCCAGCAGCTTAGAATTGGCAGGGATTCCTTTCTTT,CASSLELAGIPFF
TRBJ2-5,TRBV30,.,TRBD2,TGTGCCTGGAGTGTAGCTAGCGGCCTCCTTGGGACCCAGTACTTC,CAWSVASGLLGTQYF
TRBJ2-3,TRBV7-2,.,TRBD2,TGTGCCAGCAGCTCCACTAGCGGGGGGACAGATACGCAGTATTTT,CASSSTSGGTDTQYF
TRBJ2-3,TRBV6-5,once,TRBD1,TGTGCCAGCAGCCGACAGGGGGCGAGCACAGATACGCAGTATTTT,CASSRQGASTDTQYF
TRBJ2-1,TRBV29-1,.,.,TGCAGCGTTGAGGGGGCCGATAAGCAGTTCTTC,CSVEGADKQFF
TRBJ1-2,TRBV7-8,.,.,TGTGCCAGCAGCCCCACTGGTCGGTACTATGGCTACACCTTC,CASSPTGRYYGYTF
TRBJ1-1,TRBV5-1,.,.,TGCGCCAGCAGCTTGGAATCCAGGTTGAACACTGAAGCTTTCTTT,CASSLESRLNTEAFF
TRBJ2-2,TRBV29-1,few,.,TGCAGCGTCCTTCACAGGGATGCCGGGGAGCTGTTTTTT,CSVLHRDAGELFF
TRBJ1-3,TRBV13,few,.,TGTGCCAGCAGCTTAAGGAGCCTCAACTCTGGAAACACCATATATTTT,CASSLRSLNSGNTIYF
TRBJ1-1,TRBV30,.,.,TGTGCCTGGAGTACGGACAGTTACACTGAAGCTTTCTTT,CAWSTDSYTEAFF
TRBJ2-1,TRBV2,few,TRBD2,TGTGCCAGCAAAACCAGTCTTTTCCGGGACTACCTCAAGAGTGAGCAGTTCTTC,CASKTSLFRDYLKSEQFF
TRBJ2-1,TRBV7-6,.,TRBD2,TGTGCCAGCAGCGCGAGCGGGAGGCCTTACAATGAGCAGTTCTTC,CASSASGRPYNEQFF
TRBJ1-2,TRBV6-5,once,.,TGTGCCAGCAGTTCCCCCGCGGGAAGCTACACCTTC,CASSSPAGSYTF
TRBJ2-1,TRBV10-3,few,.,TGTGCCATCAGTGAGTCGAGTCAGGGGCTGGGTTCCTACAATGAGCAGTTCTTC,CAISESSQGLGSYNEQFF
TRBJ1-6,TRBV19,.,TRBD1,TGTGCCACCTCGGACAGGGGGTCCTATAATTCACCCCTCCACTTT,CATSDRGSYNSPLHF
TRBJ1-1,TRBV11-2,.,.,TGTGCCAGCAGCTCCCACTACGAAGCTTTCTTT,CASSSHYEAFF
TRBJ1-1,TRBV29-1,few,.,TGCAGCGTTGAACTGACAGTACCCACTGAAGCTTTCTTT,CSVELTVPTEAFF
TRBJ1-2,TRBV11-2,.,.,TGTGCCAGCAGCTTAGATCGTACCGGGACACCTTTTAACTATGGCTACACCTTC,CASSLDRTGTPFNYGYTF